Below, 18 T cell receptor beta chains from the same sample are listed, as sequenced in a study of blood T cells in healthy people across ages. Sample-barcoded 5' priming and a J-beta primer mix drove a second PCR of roughly 7 to 11 cycles. TCRdb itself ran the 5' RACE reads through MiXCR, one entry per CDR3 protein. The sample lists about 1.5 million distinct CDR3 sequences, about 42% occurring once. Sequencing was performed on blood. These receptors all come from a young woman in good health.

At least ten counts were recorded for this clonotype. The rearrangement uses TRBV28 and TRBJ2-7, with 8 bases fitting TRBD2. The J call may be faulty, since TRBJ2-5 better matches the DNA end. Per germline, CDR1 MDHEN and CDR2 SYDVKM. The CDR3 loop spans 15 amino acids. CDR3 in amino acids: CASINSRLGLGTQYF. DNA of the CDR3: TGTGCCAGCATCAACTCCCGGCTGGGACTAGGGACCCAGTACTTC.

In its sample, this clonotype was seen a few times. The genes are TRBV4-3 and TRBJ2-7, with a possible D match to TRBD1 (5 bases). CDR1 LGHNA and CDR2 YSLEER come from the germline V gene. Trimming took off 0 bases at V and 2 bases at J, with 11 bases between the two ends. This CDR3 comprises 15 residues. DNA of the CDR3: TGCGCCAGCAGCCAAGATAGGGGTCGGACCTACGAGCAGTACTTC. Translated, it gives CASSQDRGRTYEQYF.

In its sample, this clonotype was seen a few times. This chain connects TRBV5-1 to TRBJ2-3; 11 bases map to TRBD2. This CDR3 has 16 amino acids. Trimming took 4 bases from V and 9 from J; bases not matched to a gene: 13. The germline CDR1 and CDR2 sequences are SGHRS and YFSETQ. The CDR3 protein is CASSRTSGRVGDTQYF. DNA of the CDR3: TGCGCCAGCAGCCGGACTAGCGGGCGAGTTGGTGACACGCAGTATTTT.

The chain links TRBV12-3 or TRBV12-4 to TRBJ1-2; D is perhaps TRBD1 (5 bases). The CDR3 spans 15 residues. The germline V and J ends were trimmed by 6 bases and 7 bases, with 21 bases remaining between them. This CDR3 is CASSAANDREAGYTF. As DNA, the CDR3 is TGTGCCAGCAGCGCCGCGAACGACAGAGAGGCTGGCTACACCTTC.

Concerning this clonotype: This sequence may be a read error, since a much larger clone differs from it by one base. J is TRBJ2-4 and V is TRBV12-3 or TRBV12-4; 9 bases are a match to TRBD1. This CDR3 comprises 15 residues. The ends lost 6 bases at V and 2 bases at J; junction bases unmatched: 5. The CDR3 DNA follows: TGTGCCAGCAGAGGACAGGGGATAACCAAAAACATTCAGTACTTC. It yields the protein CASRGQGITKNIQYF.

V usage is TRBV12-3 or TRBV12-4 and J usage is TRBJ2-7, with D possibly being TRBD2 (5 bases). With 3 bases removed from V and 6 bases from J, the gap between germline ends came to 15 bases. This CDR3 region has 14 residues. The CDR3 here is CASSFGLRVGEQYF. CDR3 coding DNA: TGTGCCAGCAGTTTCGGGCTGCGGGTAGGCGAGCAGTACTTC.

The chain combines TRBV4-1 with TRBJ1-2; D gene ambiguous. Germline V lookup: CDR1 MGHRA, CDR2 YSYEKL. This CDR3 has 13 amino acids. Deletions cut 0 bases from V and 0 bases from J, with 2 bases between. The DNA of the CDR3 is TGCGCCAGCAGCCAAGAGTCTAACTATGGCTACACCTTC. It translates to CASSQESNYGYTF.

The sample holds one count of this clonotype. This sequence joins TRBV27 and TRBJ2-1, with 7 bases lining up with TRBD2. The junction had 11 bases not matched to a gene; V was cut back by 5 bases and J by 4 bases. The CDR3 sequence is 16 residues long. The germline gives CDR1 MNHEY, CDR2 SMNVEV (reference sequence). The CDR3 DNA reads TGTGCCAGCAGTAAGACGGGGGGTCTAAGGTACAATGAGCAGTTCTTC. Translation: CASSKTGGLRYNEQFF.

The gene calls are TRBV7-9 and TRBJ1-6; no definite D call. Looked up from germline, CDR1 is SEHNR and CDR2 is FQNEAQ (reference sequence). The CDR3 totals 16 residues. Trimming pared 7 bases from V and 3 bases from J, leaving 16 bases between. The CDR3 DNA reads TGTGCCAGCACGACCTCGAACAGTTACTATAATTCACCCCTCCACTTT. It codes for CASTTSNSYYNSPLHF.

The V call is TRBV11-2, the J call TRBJ2-3, with D possibly matching TRBD1 (6 bases). Trimming pared 8 bases from V and 2 bases from J, leaving 17 bases between. This CDR3 contains 15 residues. Germline V gene data show CDR1 as SGHAT and CDR2 as FQNNGV. In nucleotides, the CDR3 is TGTGCCAGCGGTATGGAACAGGGCTTCACAGATACGCAGTATTTT. Protein product: CASGMEQGFTDTQYF.

The genes are TRBV12-3 or TRBV12-4 and TRBJ1-1, with D unresolved. Trimming pared 6 bases from V and 10 bases from J, leaving 21 bases between. The CDR3 contains 14 residues. As DNA, the CDR3 is TGTGCCAGCAGCCACGATCGAAATTGGGAGGGAGCTTTCTTT. Translating it yields CASSHDRNWEGAFF.

The CDR3 DNA is TGTGCCAGCATGTGGGACATATACAATGAGCAGTTCTTC. Protein product: CASMWDIYNEQFF. The gene calls are TRBV6-2 or TRBV6-3 and TRBJ2-1, with D tentatively TRBD1 (6 bases). CDR1 is MNHEY, CDR2 SVGEGT, per germline. This CDR3 has 13 residues. The V gene lost 7 bases and the J gene lost 4 bases, with 11 bases spanning the gap.

The chain employs TRBV3-1 and TRBJ2-4; 11 bases match TRBD2. The ends lost 1 base at V and 6 bases at J; junction bases unmatched: 5. The germline CDR1 and CDR2 sequences are LGHDT and YNNKEL (reference sequence). The CDR3 spans 16 residues. For the CDR3, the DNA is TGTGCCAGCAGCCAAGTAGGTACTAGCGGGAGAAACATTCAGTACTTC. Translating it yields CASSQVGTSGRNIQYF.

The chain couples TRBV27 to TRBJ2-5; TRBD1 matches at 10 bases. The CDR3 sequence is 15 residues long. The junction had 15 bases not matched to a gene; V was cut back by 6 bases and J by 11 bases. The germline CDR1 and CDR2 sequences are MNHEY and SMNVEV (reference sequence). The CDR3 is CASSLRDRGVDEQYF. The CDR3 DNA sequence: TGTGCCAGCAGCCTCCGGGACAGGGGTGTAGATGAGCAGTACTTC.

This clonotype was counted a few times. The V gene is TRBV27, the J gene TRBJ2-1; a weak D match, TRBD2 (6 bases). Germline CDR1 is MNHEY and CDR2 is SMNVEV (reference sequence). The CDR3 sequence is 16 residues long. V shed 0 bases and J shed 6 bases, with 15 bases lying between them. In nucleotides, the CDR3 is TGTGCCAGCAGTTTATCCCCTGAACTAGCTAGCAATGAGCAGTTCTTC. Its translation is CASSLSPELASNEQFF.

The chain employs TRBV9 and TRBJ2-1; the match to TRBD2 covers 7 bases. CDR3 length equals 18 residues. Germline CDR1 SGDLS, CDR2 YYNGEE. The V segment lost 0 bases and the J segment 3 bases; nucleotides outside the gene matches: 12. The CDR3 spells CASSVGGGVPGDYNEQFF. The DNA for the CDR3 is TGTGCCAGCAGCGTAGGTGGGGGGGTGCCAGGCGACTACAATGAGCAGTTCTTC.

This clonotype was picked up a small number of times. V and J are TRBV5-1 and TRBJ2-3; D perhaps matches TRBD2 (6 bases). Between the trimmed V and J ends, which lost 2 bases and 6 bases, there was a span of 13 bases. This CDR3 is 14 amino acids long. The germline V gene has CDR1 SGHRS and CDR2 YFSETQ. CDR3 residues: CASSFAGSGDTQYF. The CDR3, as DNA: TGCGCCAGCAGCTTTGCGGGGTCCGGGGATACGCAGTATTTT.

V and J are TRBV27 and TRBJ1-2; D is perhaps TRBD1 (6 bases). With 2 bases removed from V and 6 bases from J, the gap between germline ends came to 10 bases. The CDR3 sequence is 13 residues long. The V gene's germline CDR1 is MNHEY and CDR2 SMNVEV (reference sequence). The CDR3, as DNA: TGTGCCAGCAGTTTAAAGGGGGTCGATGGCTACACCTTC. Translated: CASSLKGVDGYTF.